This passage covers 15 T cell receptor beta chains from one sample sequenced in a study of T cell responses to AZD1222 COVID-19 vaccine. The repertoire was sequenced with immunoSEQ multiplex PCR; TCRdb's copy has only in-frame clones and lacks some. The profile shows some 130,000 clones, approximately 84% of them singletons. Here the sequenced sample was peripheral blood, taken on day 0 of AZD1222 vaccination. Receptor source: an adult in good health.

V gene TRBV2 combines with J gene TRBJ1-2, with D tentatively TRBD1 (5 bases). The V and J ends lost 2 bases and 4 bases respectively, with 17 bases between them. Germline CDR1 reads SNHLY; CDR2 reads FYNNEI. The CDR3 has 16 amino acids. The CDR3 nucleotides are TGTGCCAGCAGTGAACAGGGTGGTAATCTAGGCTATGGCTACACCTTC. This sequence encodes CASSEQGGNLGYGYTF.

The chain joins TRBV6-2 or TRBV6-3 to TRBJ2-5; 7 nucleotides align to TRBD2. The CDR3 totals 14 residues. Per germline, CDR1 MNHEY and CDR2 SVGEGT. V lost 5 bases to trimming and J lost 4 bases; unmatched junction nucleotides: 7. CDR3 residues: CASSHGLDLETQYF. The DNA for the CDR3 is TGTGCCAGCAGTCACGGACTAGACTTAGAGACCCAGTACTTC.

This clone was picked up one time. The V and J genes are TRBV7-9 and TRBJ1-1; a weak D match, TRBD1 (5 bases). Per germline, CDR1 SEHNR and CDR2 FQNEAQ (reference sequence). Trimming took 3 bases from V and 3 from J, leaving 8 bases between them. The CDR3 length is 13 residues. The CDR3 sequence: CASSLGVDTEAFF. The CDR3 DNA follows: TGTGCCAGCAGCTTGGGGGTAGACACTGAAGCTTTCTTT.

V usage is TRBV7-9 and J usage is TRBJ2-7; D is unresolved. The CDR3 sequence is 13 residues long. V shed 1 base and J shed 7 bases, with 11 bases lying between them. The germline V gene encodes CDR1 SEHNR and CDR2 FQNEAQ (reference sequence). CDR3: CASSLEPLGEQYF. The CDR3 bases are TGTGCCAGCAGCTTAGAACCCCTCGGGGAGCAGTACTTC.

Only a few counts were recorded for this clone. The chain uses TRBV6-5 and TRBJ2-7; D not resolved. Trimming removed 6 bases at V and 0 bases at J, with 15 bases between. This CDR3 region has 15 residues. Germline loops: CDR1 MNHEY, CDR2 SVGAGI. CDR3 loop: CASSPLGLSSYEQYF. The CDR3 region has the DNA TGTGCCAGCAGCCCCCTGGGCCTTAGCTCCTACGAGCAGTACTTC.

This clone occurred a few times. CDR3 coding DNA: TGTGCCAGCAGCTCCTCCCTAGGGGGCTACACCTTC. It translates to CASSSSLGGYTF. The rearrangement joins TRBV7-3 to TRBJ1-2; D gene uncertain. CDR1 SGHTA and CDR2 FQGTGA come from the germline V gene. The CDR3 is made up of 12 amino acids. V was pared by 4 bases and J by 8 bases, with 11 bases between. The full variable domain, completed using reference TRBV7-3 and TRBJ1-2, is GAGVSQTPSNKVTEKGKYVELRCDPISGHTALYWYRQSLGQGPEFLIYFQGTGAADDSGLPNDRFFAVRPEGSVSTLKIQRTERGDSAVYLCASSSSLGGYTFGSGTRLTVV.

The V and J genes are TRBV27 and TRBJ1-6; D is unclear. This CDR3 region has 17 residues. Per germline, CDR1 MNHEY and CDR2 SMNVEV (reference sequence). V was pared by 2 bases and J by 9 bases, with 20 bases between. CDR3 sequence (DNA): TGTGCCAGCAGTTTAAACGGGAAACCTCACGAGGCTTCACCCCTCCACTTT. This encodes CASSLNGKPHEASPLHF.

The rearrangement joins TRBV5-1 to TRBJ1-3, with unresolved D. Germline V gives CDR1 SGHRS, CDR2 YFSETQ. Trimming took 3 bases from V and 0 from J, leaving 10 bases between them. CDR3 length: 15 amino acids. The CDR3 reads CASSSGDFSGNTIYF. For the CDR3, the DNA is TGCGCCAGCAGCTCCGGGGATTTCTCTGGAAACACCATATATTTT.

V and J are TRBV18 and TRBJ1-3; D is ambiguous. There are 16 residues in the CDR3. V lost 2 bases to trimming and J lost 0 bases, with 11 bases between them. Germline-derived CDR1 and CDR2 are KGHSH and LQKENI. CDR3 in DNA: TGTGCCAGCTCACCAGGAGCGGGGAGCTCTGGAAACACCATATATTTT. Translating gives CASSPGAGSSGNTIYF.

The CDR3 loop reads CAWSVGGQGLQLGYTF. The DNA for the CDR3 is TGTGCCTGGAGTGTTGGGGGACAGGGATTACAGCTAGGCTACACCTTC. The rearrangement links TRBV30 to TRBJ1-2; 9 bases map to TRBD1. With 0 bases clipped from V and 8 bases from J, the junction kept 13 bases outside the gene matches. Per germline, CDR1 GTSNPN and CDR2 SVGIG (reference sequence). CDR3 size: 16 residues.

This chain connects TRBV28 to TRBJ1-1, with D uncertain. This CDR3 is built from 15 residues. Germline CDR1 and CDR2: MDHEN and SYDVKM. V lost 4 bases to trimming and J lost 5 bases, with 17 bases between them. The chain's CDR3 is CASSSFGRSGTEAFF. The CDR3 coding sequence is TGTGCCAGCAGTTCCTTCGGGCGATCGGGGACTGAAGCTTTCTTT.

V gene TRBV9 combines with J gene TRBJ2-3, with 12 bases that match TRBD2. CDR1 and CDR2 (germline): SGDLS, YYNGEE. J lost 9 bases, V lost 4 bases, and 18 bases had no gene match. The CDR3 runs to 18 residues. As DNA, the CDR3 is TGTGCCAGCAGCTCAGCCCCGGGACTAGCGGGCTTGCCGCCCACGCAGTATTTT. Amino acids: CASSSAPGLAGLPPTQYF.

V is TRBV30 and J is TRBJ1-1; a weak D match, TRBD1 (6 bases). The CDR3 extends over 15 amino acids. Trimming removed 3 bases from V and 4 bases from J, with 18 bases in between. Germline loops: CDR1 GTSNPN, CDR2 SVGIG (reference sequence). The CDR3 reads CAWRAGARVVTEAFF. The CDR3 DNA reads TGTGCCTGGAGAGCAGGGGCAAGAGTTGTCACTGAAGCTTTCTTT.

The table lists this clone with a few counts. This chain joins TRBV7-3 and TRBJ1-2; 7 bases map to TRBD1. V shed 5 bases, J shed 8 bases, and the junction held 14 bases outside the gene matches. The CDR3 is 15 residues long. Per the germline V gene, CDR1 is SGHTA and CDR2 is FQGTGA. CDR3 coding DNA: TGTGCCAGCAGCGCCCGGGAACAGGGGATAAAGGGCTACACCTTC. Translating it yields CASSAREQGIKGYTF. Variable domain in full (rest from reference TRBV7-3 and TRBJ1-2): GAGVSQTPSNKVTEKGKYVELRCDPISGHTALYWYRQSLGQGPEFLIYFQGTGAADDSGLPNDRFFAVRPEGSVSTLKIQRTERGDSAVYLCASSAREQGIKGYTFGSGTRLTVV.

This chain joins TRBV4-1 and TRBJ2-2; D gene ambiguous. CDR1 and CDR2 from the germline V gene are MGHRA and YSYEKL. Trimming shortened V by 1 base and J by 5 bases, and 8 bases separated the two germline ends. CDR3 size: 14 residues. The CDR3 region is CASSQVFRTGELFF. CDR3 sequence (DNA): TGCGCCAGCAGCCAAGTGTTCCGAACCGGGGAGCTGTTTTTT.